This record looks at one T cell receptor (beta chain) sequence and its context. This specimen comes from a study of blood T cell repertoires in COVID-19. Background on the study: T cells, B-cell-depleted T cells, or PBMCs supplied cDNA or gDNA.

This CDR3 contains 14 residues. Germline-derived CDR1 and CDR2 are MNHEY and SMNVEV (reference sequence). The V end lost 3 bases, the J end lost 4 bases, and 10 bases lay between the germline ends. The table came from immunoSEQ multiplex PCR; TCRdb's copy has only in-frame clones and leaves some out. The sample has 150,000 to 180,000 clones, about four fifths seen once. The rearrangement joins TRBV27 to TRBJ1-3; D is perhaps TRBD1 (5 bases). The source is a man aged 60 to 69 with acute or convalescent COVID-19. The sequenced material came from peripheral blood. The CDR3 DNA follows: TGTGCCAGCAGTTTCGGGGGACCGGGAAACACCATATATTTT. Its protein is CASSFGGPGNTIYF.